The following is a TCR beta chain sequence with its context. This clonotype ranks as medium-sized (0.01 to 0.1%) by frequency alone, as no count is recorded. Its binding antigen is unknown. Per sample, roughly 240 ng of peripheral blood genomic DNA, 35,000 to 45,000 genome equivalents, was used for TRB amplification. CDR1 and CDR2, looked up from the germline V gene (reference sequence), are LNHNV and YYDKDF. The CDR3 spans 14 residues, from the cysteine through the phenylalanine. The nucleotide record is missing. TRB rearrangements were amplified by multiplex PCR following a touch-down protocol, with the TRB-A and TRB-B primer pools mixed in one tube. Illumina adapters and sample indices were added to the amplicons through two consecutive PCR reactions performed with Phusion HS II polymerase. The amplicons were purified from gel with the NucleoSpin Gel and PCR Clean-up kit, after which the amplicons were quantified by Qubit and checked for quality on an Agilent 2100 Bioanalyzer. Sequencing of the libraries was performed on an Illumina MiSeq with 600-cycle, single-indexed, paired-end runs. Regarding the original processing steps: Alignment and assembly of TRB reads were performed with MiXCR version 2.1.12 and the default MiXCR reference library. Each unique CDR3 nucleotide sequence defined a clone, and only productive sequences with at least two reads were analysed. Alpha-parameterized diversity profiles (alpha 0 to 5), including the Shannon (alpha 1) and Simpson (alpha 2) indices, were computed with an R script to assess repertoire diversity. Combinatorial TRB VJ usage was calculated with the tcR package and was compared between cohorts by principal component analysis performed with ade4. GLIPH clustering of TCRbeta CDR3s was carried out on cohort pairs matched by age and read depth, and cluster frequencies were compared by Wilcoxon test. Based on TCRdb reprocessing of the reads, there is one entry per CDR3 protein sequence, and DNA is missing. In this record, the V and J calls reflect TCRdb's handling and not the investigators' own analysis. The table for this sample shows over 7,000 distinct CDR3 sequences. The ten top clones hold 3.1% of the sample.

The data are from a study of T cell clusters in autoimmune cytopenias (dated 2019 in TCRdb). Describing the broader study: TRB sequencing reached a median depth of roughly 52,000 reads per sample and yielded a median of around 2,400 distinct TRB clonotypes per sample. Peripheral blood TRB and IGH repertoires were sequenced in autoimmune cytopenia patients at active disease and during treatment follow-up, alongside healthy, CLL and autoimmune hepatitis controls. The study was designed to test whether a disease-specific immune repertoire signature usable as a blood-based biomarker is carried by autoimmune cytopenia patients. What the work shows at the level of the full study, not this receptor alone: TRB repertoire shifts, with less even repertoires observed in secondary cytopenia and CLL, were mostly attributed to lymphoma bias rather than autoimmunity. The T cell clusters were defined only in silico, and the functional role of the clusters still needed to be validated experimentally. Compared with active autoimmune hepatitis patients, healthy donors had almost three times as many exclusive TRB clusters, a finding consistent with an autoimmunity-wide signature. GLIPH suggested that primary autoimmune cytopenia patients lacked physiological T cell clusters: some 53 clusters were exclusive to healthy donors versus some 18 exclusive to patients. The cluster-lack signature was not observed for secondary cytopenia versus CLL, as the signature was apparently masked by the dominant lymphoma-associated repertoire.

The specimen was peripheral blood. This receptor was taken from a human donor with an autoimmune cytopenia or autoimmune hepatitis (not recorded which). Recombination joined TRBV15 with TRBJ2-3; the TCRdb D gene call, TRBD2, has no DNA to confirm it. The CDR3 protein sequence reads: CATKEGRGTDTQYF.